What follows are 30 T cell receptor beta chains derived from one specimen sequenced in a study of PD-1 blockade in classical Hodgkin lymphoma. The repertoire was sequenced with immunoSEQ multiplex PCR; TCRdb's copy has only in-frame clones and lacks some. The data contain about 12,000 clones, 90% to 95% of them singletons. There was relapse after autologous stem cell transplantation in every patient, and there was variation in brentuximab vedotin exposure. The material sequenced was peripheral blood mononuclear cells (PBMCs), taken at baseline. Receptors were obtained from a human donor with classical Hodgkin lymphoma.

This chain connects TRBV27 to TRBJ2-5; 8 nucleotides match TRBD2. This CDR3 spans 15 amino acids. The germline gives CDR1 MNHEY, CDR2 SMNVEV (reference sequence). The J segment lost 4 bases and the V segment lost 4 bases, leaving 8 bases of the junction unmatched. CDR3 DNA: TGTGCCAGCAGTTCGGGACTAGAAGGAGGAGAGACCCAGTACTTC. It encodes CASSSGLEGGETQYF.

The CDR3 nucleotides read TGCGCCAGCAGCTTGGAGGGCGCCTATGGCTACACCTTC. Amino acid sequence: CASSLEGAYGYTF. V is TRBV5-1 and J is TRBJ1-2; D gene unclear. Germline CDR1 is SGHRS and CDR2 is YFSETQ. The V end lost 0 bases, the J end lost 4 bases, and 7 bases lay between the germline ends. This CDR3 has 13 amino acids.

The chain is built from TRBV28 and TRBJ2-7; the match to TRBD1 covers 9 bases. Unmatched junction bases numbered 9, after V lost 5 bases and J lost 4 bases. This CDR3 comprises 15 residues. Looked up from germline, CDR1 is MDHEN and CDR2 is SYDVKM. CDR3 in amino acids: CASSAGDREWYEQYF. For the CDR3, the DNA is TGTGCCAGCAGTGCGGGGGACAGGGAATGGTACGAGCAGTACTTC.

The chain links TRBV4-1 to TRBJ1-6; 7 nucleotides line up with TRBD1. Per the germline V gene, CDR1 is MGHRA and CDR2 is YSYEKL. After removal of 2 bases from V and 11 bases from J, the junction contained 24 bases not matched to a gene. The CDR3 length is 20 residues. For the CDR3, the DNA is TGCGCCAGCAGCCAAACTCCGGGCGTTTTAAGAGACAGGGCGAAGACACCCCTCCACTTT. This codes for CASSQTPGVLRDRAKTPLHF.

This chain connects TRBV4-2 to TRBJ2-7; TRBD1 agrees at 11 bases. The CDR3 consists of 15 residues. V was clipped by 1 base and J by 3 bases; unmatched bases: 2. The germline V gene has CDR1 LGHNA and CDR2 YNFKEQ. The CDR3 loop is CASSQAGTGGYEQYF. The CDR3 DNA follows: TGTGCCAGCAGCCAAGCCGGGACAGGGGGCTACGAGCAGTACTTC.

This clone occurred once. The V gene is TRBV21-1, the J gene TRBJ1-2. TRBV21-1 has pseudogene status. The CDR3 has 16 residues. Here the CDR3 DNA reads TGTGCCAGCATACTAAGGCGGGGGCAGGCTAACTATGGCTACACCTTC. Its protein is CASILRRGQANYGYTF.

The CDR3 DNA sequence: TGTGCCAGCAGCTATGGGCGGGGACTCCCCTACGAGCAGTACTTC. Amino acids: CASSYGRGLPYEQYF. V is TRBV5-6 and J is TRBJ2-7; D is possibly TRBD2 (6 bases). The V and J ends lost 3 bases and 2 bases respectively, with 15 bases between them. The CDR3 has 15 amino acids. Germline-derived CDR1 and CDR2 are SGHDT and YYEEEE. Supplemented by reference TRBV5-6 and TRBJ2-7, the full variable domain reads DAGVTQSPTHLIKTRGQQVTLRCSPKSGHDTVSWYQQALGQGPQFIFQYYEEEERQRGNFPDRFSGHQFPNYSSELNVNALLLGDSALYLCASSYGRGLPYEQYFGPGTRLTVT.

This rearrangement joins TRBV5-1 to TRBJ1-1; the D gene is possibly TRBD1 (5 bases). The germline V gene encodes CDR1 SGHRS and CDR2 YFSETQ. This CDR3 is 14 amino acids long. V lost 7 bases, J lost 1 base, and 14 bases lay in between. CDR3 nucleotide sequence: TGCGCCAGCCGCGGCGGGACGCAGAACACTGAAGCTTTCTTT. Encoded protein: CASRGGTQNTEAFF.

V is TRBV7-8 and J is TRBJ1-5, with D possibly matching TRBD1 (6 bases). Trimming took off 5 bases at V and 3 bases at J, with 8 bases between the two ends. The germline gives CDR1 SGHVS, CDR2 FQNEAQ. The CDR3 is 13 amino acids. The CDR3 protein is CASSRQDNQPQHF. The CDR3 DNA follows: TGTGCCAGCAGCCGACAGGACAATCAGCCCCAGCATTTT.

V and J are TRBV6-5 and TRBJ2-3; the D gene is possibly TRBD2 (6 bases). This CDR3 comprises 14 residues. Germline CDR1 reads MNHEY; CDR2 reads SVGAGI. Deletions cut 7 bases from V and 1 base from J, with 12 bases between. For the CDR3, the DNA is TGTGCCAGCATCGGGGGTCGGGGCACAGATACGCAGTATTTT. This codes for CASIGGRGTDTQYF.

V and J are TRBV11-2 and TRBJ2-5; tentative D call: TRBD2 (5 bases). The CDR3 loop spans 15 amino acids. Looked up from germline, CDR1 is SGHAT and CDR2 is FQNNGV. V lost 5 bases to trimming and J lost 3 bases, with 16 bases between them. The CDR3 sequence: CASSPGSVREETQYF. The CDR3 bases are TGTGCCAGCAGCCCGGGGTCAGTTAGGGAAGAGACCCAGTACTTC.

V usage is TRBV19 and J usage is TRBJ2-5; a weak D match, TRBD2 (6 bases). The CDR3 runs to 13 residues. The V end was cut by 5 bases, the J end by 1 base, with 8 bases between. Germline V gene sequence: CDR1 LNHDA, CDR2 SQIVND (reference sequence). In DNA, the CDR3 is TGTGCCAGTAGTTGGAGGGTCCAAGAGACCCAGTACTTC. Translating it yields CASSWRVQETQYF.

This clone was observed once. The chain uses TRBV6-5 and TRBJ1-2; no definite D call. Deletions cut 10 bases from V and 8 bases from J, with 20 bases between. This CDR3 comprises 13 residues. The germline V gene encodes CDR1 MNHEY and CDR2 SVGAGI. For the CDR3, the DNA is TGTGCCACAAGAGGCATGGGATTAGGAGGCTACACCTTC. Its translation: CATRGMGLGGYTF.

This chain links TRBV14 with TRBJ1-3; 8 positions match TRBD1. CDR3 length equals 15 residues. From germline, CDR1 is SGHDN and CDR2 FVKESK. Unmatched junction bases numbered 3, after V lost 3 bases and J lost 2 bases. CDR3 sequence reads: CASSQTGVTGNTIYF. For the CDR3, the DNA is TGTGCCAGCAGCCAGACAGGGGTGACTGGAAACACCATATATTTT.

The chain carries TRBV27 and TRBJ2-3, with D unclear. Per germline, CDR1 MNHEY and CDR2 SMNVEV (reference sequence). The CDR3 consists of 14 residues. V lost 5 bases to trimming and J lost 2 bases, with 11 bases between them. CDR3 DNA sequence: TGTGCCAGCAGTCCCGAGACCTCCACAGATACGCAGTATTTT. Translation: CASSPETSTDTQYF.

This chain joins TRBV9 and TRBJ2-6; tentatively, D is TRBD1 (6 bases). Trimming stripped 3 bases from V and 0 bases from J, with 10 bases between. The CDR3 consists of 16 residues. Germline V gene lookup returns CDR1 SGDLS and CDR2 YYNGEE. The chain's CDR3 is CASSATGSSGANVLTF. The CDR3, as DNA: TGTGCCAGCAGCGCCACAGGGTCCTCTGGGGCCAACGTCCTGACTTTC.

V gene TRBV5-6 combines with J gene TRBJ2-7; no definite D call. The V end lost 1 base, the J end lost 2 bases, and 19 bases lay between the germline ends. The CDR3 contains 17 residues. The germline gives CDR1 SGHDT, CDR2 YYEEEE. The CDR3 region is CASSLMGSDPLPYEQYF. As DNA, the CDR3 is TGTGCCAGCAGCTTGATGGGTTCGGATCCGTTACCCTACGAGCAGTACTTC.

This chain links TRBV7-9 with TRBJ2-3, with a weak D call TRBD2 (6 bases). Trimming shortened V by 3 bases and J by 3 bases, and 10 bases separated the two germline ends. CDR3 length: 14 residues. From germline, CDR1 is SEHNR and CDR2 FQNEAQ (reference sequence). The CDR3 DNA sequence: TGTGCCAGCAGCTTCTCGGGGGAAACAGATACGCAGTATTTT. This codes for CASSFSGETDTQYF.

The chain combines TRBV27 with TRBJ2-1; 11 nucleotides agree with TRBD2. The CDR3 loop spans 14 amino acids. Trimming cost V 8 bases and J 6 bases; bases outside gene matches: 6. Germline V lookup: CDR1 MNHEY, CDR2 SMNVEV (reference sequence). As DNA, the CDR3 is TGTGCCAGCTCGGGACTAGCGGAAACCAATGAGCAGTTCTTC. Amino acid sequence: CASSGLAETNEQFF.

This chain links TRBV10-3 with TRBJ1-2; maybe TRBD1 (6 bases). This CDR3 is built from 15 residues. From germline, CDR1 is ENHRY and CDR2 SYGVKD. The germline V and J ends were trimmed by 3 bases and 3 bases, with 14 bases remaining between them. CDR3 DNA sequence: TGTGCCATCAGTGACTATGGGGGGCCGGACTATGGCTACACCTTC. Translated: CAISDYGGPDYGYTF.

The V call is TRBV5-6, the J call TRBJ1-5; no clear D gene. Germline loops: CDR1 SGHDT, CDR2 YYEEEE. The germline V and J ends were trimmed by 4 bases and 0 bases, with 5 bases remaining between them. The CDR3 length is 13 residues. CDR3 nucleotide sequence: TGTGCCAGCAGCCTTGTTAGCAATCAGCCCCAGCATTTT. It specifies CASSLVSNQPQHF.

The chain couples TRBV6-5 to TRBJ1-4; D is ambiguous. The CDR3 has 15 amino acids. V lost 6 bases, J lost 0 bases, and 11 bases lay in between. The germline gives CDR1 MNHEY, CDR2 SVGAGI. In DNA, the CDR3 is TGTGCCAGCAGCATACAACCTGCAACTAATGAAAAACTGTTTTTT. As protein: CASSIQPATNEKLFF.

This clone was seen a single time. The rearrangement uses TRBV7-6 and TRBJ2-3, with D unclear. The ends were cut back, 5 bases at V and 5 bases at J, with 26 bases in the middle. The CDR3 totals 18 residues. CDR1 is SGHVS and CDR2 is FNYEAQ in the germline V gene. The CDR3 DNA sequence: TGTGCCAGCAGCGACCCGAGGAGTTTGGCCTGGGTTAGAGATACGCAGTATTTT. It translates to CASSDPRSLAWVRDTQYF. Full variable domain (outside the CDR3, taken from reference TRBV7-6 and TRBJ2-3): GAGVSQSPRYKVTKRGQDVALRCDPISGHVSLYWYRQALGQGPEFLTYFNYEAQQDKSGLPNDRFSAERPEGSISTLTIQRTEQRDSAMYRCASSDPRSLAWVRDTQYFGPGTRLTVL.

The chain couples TRBV27 to TRBJ1-6; 10 bases agree with TRBD1. The junction had 6 bases not matched to a gene; V was cut back by 9 bases and J by 10 bases. Germline-derived CDR1 and CDR2 are MNHEY and SMNVEV (reference sequence). This CDR3 has 13 amino acids. The CDR3 DNA sequence: TGTGCCAGTACCGGGACAGGGGAATCACCCCTCCACTTT. Its protein is CASTGTGESPLHF.

This clone was seen only once. The V call is TRBV5-1, the J call TRBJ2-3; tentatively, D is TRBD1 or TRBD2 (5 bases each). The CDR3 length is 16 residues. V was trimmed by 0 bases and J by 0 bases, leaving 11 bases between them. Germline-derived CDR1 and CDR2 are SGHRS and YFSETQ. The CDR3 sequence: CASSLAGDRSTDTQYF. The CDR3 region has the DNA TGCGCCAGCAGCTTGGCCGGGGACCGTAGCACAGATACGCAGTATTTT. The whole variable domain, remainder taken from reference TRBV5-1 and TRBJ2-3, is KAGVTQTPRYLIKTRGQQVTLSCSPISGHRSVSWYQQTPGQGLQFLFEYFSETQRNKGNFPGRFSGRQFSNSRSEMNVSTLELGDSALYLCASSLAGDRSTDTQYFGPGTRLTVL.

V and J are TRBV2 and TRBJ1-1; D remains ambiguous. The germline CDR1 and CDR2 sequences are SNHLY and FYNNEI. V lost 5 bases and J lost 5, with 12 bases in between. There are 13 residues in the CDR3. Here the CDR3 reads CASSMKLGTEAFF. The CDR3 coding sequence is TGTGCCAGCAGTATGAAGCTGGGGACTGAAGCTTTCTTT.

This chain uses TRBV6-1 with TRBJ2-7, with 10 bases fitting TRBD2. Germline CDR1 is MNHNS and CDR2 is SASEGT. V lost 5 bases to trimming and J lost 4 bases; unmatched junction nucleotides: 2. The CDR3 sequence is 13 residues long. CDR3 nucleotides: TGTGCCAGCAGTTGGACTAGCGGATACGAGCAGTACTTC. This encodes CASSWTSGYEQYF.

This chain connects TRBV7-8 to TRBJ2-1; 13 bases are a match to TRBD2. The V segment lost 6 bases and the J segment 7 bases; nucleotides outside the gene matches: 9. The CDR3 runs 16 residues. Germline lookup yields CDR1 SGHVS and CDR2 FQNEAQ. DNA of the CDR3: TGTGCCAGCAGGTGGACTAGCGGGGGAGGCCCAAATGAGCAGTTCTTC. Translated: CASRWTSGGGPNEQFF.

This chain connects TRBV29-1 to TRBJ2-2; 8 nucleotides line up with TRBD2. V dropped 6 bases and J dropped 1; count of bases not matched to a gene: 1. Per the germline V gene, CDR1 is SQVTM and CDR2 is ANQGSEA. This CDR3 has 13 residues. Here the CDR3 reads CSVLAGNTGELFF. Here the CDR3 DNA reads TGCAGCGTCCTAGCGGGGAACACCGGGGAGCTGTTTTTT.

The rearrangement joins TRBV4-1 to TRBJ2-3, with 10 bases lining up with TRBD1. This CDR3 has 17 residues. The germline CDR1 and CDR2 sequences are MGHRA and YSYEKL. Germline trimming cut 4 bases from V and 3 bases from J; bases unmatched to any gene: 10. As DNA, the CDR3 is TGCGCCAGCAGCCTGGCGACAGGGGGCGCGGGGACAGATACGCAGTATTTT. Its translation is CASSLATGGAGTDTQYF.